Listed below are T cell receptor beta chains from one sample, sequenced in a study of radiation and T cells in renal cell carcinoma. The protocol was immunoSEQ multiplex PCR, while the TCRdb copy is restricted to in-frame clones and leaves out a portion. The sample includes around 78,000 clones, 80% to 90% of them seen just once. Sequencing was performed on blood, taken from a patient whose treatment included radiotherapy and nephrectomy. Receptors originate from a woman in her seventies with renal cell carcinoma. Both conserved end residues are part of each CDR3. A D gene is named only where the DNA matches it firmly. Expanded clones get a size class; other rows say once, few or many, or leave the size out.

V gene,D gene,clone size,J gene,CDR3 protein,CDR3 DNA
TRBV29-1,-,once,TRBJ2-7,CSVLGMREQYF,TGCAGCGTTCTGGGGATGCGTGAGCAGTACTTC
TRBV7-3,TRBD1,-,TRBJ2-2,CASSSGTGNTGELFF,TGTGCCAGCAGCTCCGGGACAGGGAACACCGGGGAGCTGTTTTTT
TRBV7-2,-,-,TRBJ1-6,CASSLNRAESPLHF,TGTGCCAGCAGCTTAAACAGAGCAGAATCACCCCTCCACTTT
TRBV29-1,TRBD1,once,TRBJ2-2,CSGRDRGTGELFF,TGCAGCGGAAGGGACAGGGGAACCGGGGAGCTGTTTTTT
TRBV9,-,-,TRBJ1-1,CASSVAGDTEAFF,TGTGCCAGCAGCGTGGCAGGGGACACTGAAGCTTTCTTT
TRBV28,TRBD2,-,TRBJ2-1,CASSLSASGAWDEQFF,TGTGCCAGCAGTTTATCGGCTAGCGGGGCCTGGGATGAGCAGTTCTTC
TRBV6-1,TRBD1,-,TRBJ1-5,CASGDRAQPQHF,TGTGCCAGCGGTGACAGGGCTCAGCCCCAGCATTTT
TRBV4-1,-,few,TRBJ2-3,CASSQVSPAGTQYF,TGCGCCAGCAGCCAAGTTTCCCCGGCCGGTACGCAGTATTTT
TRBV28,TRBD1,-,TRBJ2-3,CASRGTGSSVTQYF,TGTGCCAGCAGGGGGACAGGGTCATCAGTTACGCAGTATTTT
TRBV5-1,TRBD1,few,TRBJ2-2,CASSLGQGNTGELFF,TGCGCCAGCAGCTTGGGACAGGGGAACACCGGGGAGCTGTTTTTT
TRBV7-9,TRBD1,-,TRBJ2-5,CASSPGQGLAETQYF,TGTGCCAGCAGCCCAGGACAGGGATTGGCGGAGACCCAGTACTTC
TRBV19,-,-,TRBJ2-3,CASSITALRGQTQYF,TGTGCCAGTAGTATTACGGCCCTTCGGGGCCAGACGCAGTATTTT
TRBV5-8,TRBD2,-,TRBJ2-5,CASRGTRKETQYF,TGTGCCAGCAGAGGGACTAGAAAAGAGACCCAGTACTTC
TRBV5-1,TRBD1,-,TRBJ2-7,CASSLGGQGTYEQYF,TGCGCCAGCAGCTTGGGTGGACAGGGAACCTACGAGCAGTACTTC
TRBV5-4,-,-,TRBJ2-2,CASSSKLRSNTGELFF,TGTGCCAGCAGCTCTAAGTTACGGTCGAACACCGGGGAGCTGTTTTTT
TRBV29-1,-,-,TRBJ2-7,CSVGSRGFAAYEQYF,TGCAGCGTTGGCTCCAGGGGTTTTGCCGCCTACGAGCAGTACTTC
TRBV6-1,-,-,TRBJ2-3,CASSETAYGVPDTQYF,TGTGCCAGCAGTGAAACCGCCTATGGGGTCCCAGATACGCAGTATTTT
TRBV6-1,-,-,TRBJ2-3,CASSEGRAGTDTQYF,TGTGCCAGCAGTGAAGGGCGAGCGGGCACAGATACGCAGTATTTT
TRBV6-6,-,-,TRBJ2-2,CASLRGGKNTGELFF,TGTGCCAGCCTCAGAGGGGGAAAGAACACCGGGGAGCTGTTTTTT
TRBV6-5,-,-,TRBJ1-2,CASSYSTDGYGYTF,TGTGCCAGCAGTTACTCGACGGATGGCTATGGCTACACCTTC
TRBV7-6,TRBD2,-,TRBJ2-3,CASSPLAGKDTQYF,TGTGCCAGCAGCCCACTAGCGGGGAAAGATACGCAGTATTTT
TRBV14,-,-,TRBJ2-3,CASSLGIPDTQYF,TGTGCCAGCAGCCTAGGAATCCCAGATACGCAGTATTTT
TRBV28,TRBD1,-,TRBJ1-1,CASSPYRGSTEAFF,TGTGCCAGCAGCCCCTACAGGGGTAGCACTGAAGCTTTCTTT
TRBV5-1,TRBD1,-,TRBJ2-1,CASSQEQGNEQFF,TGCGCCAGCAGCCAAGAACAGGGGAATGAGCAGTTCTTC
TRBV5-1,TRBD1,once,TRBJ1-4,CASSSTTGGLYEKLFF,TGCGCCAGCAGCTCAACCACAGGGGGCCTCTATGAAAAACTGTTTTTT
TRBV7-7,TRBD1,-,TRBJ2-7,CASSAGQGRGSEQYF,TGTGCTAGCAGCGCCGGACAGGGGAGGGGGTCCGAGCAGTACTTC
TRBV20-1,-,-,TRBJ2-7,CSPTGGPEQYF,TGCAGTCCCACCGGGGGCCCCGAGCAGTACTTC
TRBV29-1,-,-,TRBJ2-3,CSVDGLRGPTSTDTQYF,TGCAGCGTTGACGGGTTGAGAGGGCCCACTAGCACAGATACGCAGTATTTT
TRBV2,TRBD1,-,TRBJ2-1,CASSEVQGNEQFF,TGTGCCAGCAGTGAGGTACAGGGGAATGAGCAGTTCTTC
TRBV2,TRBD1,-,TRBJ1-3,CASTLTGAGNTIYF,TGTGCCAGCACCCTGACAGGGGCGGGAAACACCATATATTTT
TRBV11-2,-,-,TRBJ2-2,CASVSQGGGELFF,TGTGCCAGCGTTTCCCAGGGAGGCGGGGAGCTGTTTTTT
TRBV19,TRBD1,few,TRBJ1-5,CASSIPGQGARQPQHF,TGTGCCAGTAGTATCCCGGGACAGGGGGCTCGGCAGCCCCAGCATTTT
TRBV5-1,TRBD2,once,TRBJ2-1,CASSLGTSVNEQFF,TGCGCCAGCAGCTTAGGGACTAGCGTCAATGAGCAGTTCTTC
TRBV7-9,TRBD2,-,TRBJ2-3,CASSLGGGVDTQYF,TGTGCCAGCAGCTTAGGCGGGGGAGTGGATACGCAGTATTTT
TRBV7-7,-,-,TRBJ2-5,CASSLGSGARETQYF,TGTGCTAGCAGCTTAGGCTCAGGGGCTCGGGAGACCCAGTACTTC
TRBV5-1,-,-,TRBJ2-7,CASSLGGGVYEQYF,TGCGCCAGCAGCTTGGGTGGTGGAGTCTACGAGCAGTACTTC
TRBV25-1,-,-,TRBJ1-4,CASSEFGFNEKLFF,TGTGCCAGCAGTGAATTCGGGTTTAATGAAAAACTGTTTTTT
TRBV19,-,-,TRBJ2-3,CASSIIQSGLSTDTQYF,TGTGCCAGTAGTATCATTCAATCGGGACTCAGCACAGATACGCAGTATTTT
TRBV4-2,-,-,TRBJ1-6,CAGSSYNSPLHF,TGTGCCGGGAGCTCCTATAATTCACCCCTCCACTTT
TRBV7-2,TRBD2,-,TRBJ2-7,CASSFSMAGLAGVEQYF,TGTGCCAGCAGCTTTTCTATGGCGGGACTAGCGGGGGTCGAGCAGTACTTC